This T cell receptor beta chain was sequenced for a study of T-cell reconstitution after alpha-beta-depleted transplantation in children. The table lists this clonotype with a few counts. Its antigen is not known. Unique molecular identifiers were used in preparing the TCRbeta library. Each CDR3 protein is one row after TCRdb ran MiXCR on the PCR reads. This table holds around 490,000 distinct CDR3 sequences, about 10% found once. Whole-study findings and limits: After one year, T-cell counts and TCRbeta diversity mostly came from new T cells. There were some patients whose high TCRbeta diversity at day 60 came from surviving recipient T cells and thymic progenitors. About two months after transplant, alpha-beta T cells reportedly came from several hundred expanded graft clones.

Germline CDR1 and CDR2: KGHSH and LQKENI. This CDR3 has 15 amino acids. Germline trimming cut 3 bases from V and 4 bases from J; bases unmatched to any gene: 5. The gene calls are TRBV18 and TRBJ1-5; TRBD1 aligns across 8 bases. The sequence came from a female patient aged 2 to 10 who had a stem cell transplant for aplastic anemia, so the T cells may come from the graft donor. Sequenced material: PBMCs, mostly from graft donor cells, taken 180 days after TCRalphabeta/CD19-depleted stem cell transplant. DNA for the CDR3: TGTGCCAGCTCACCTCTGGGACAGGAAAATCAGCCCCAGCATTTT. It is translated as CASSPLGQENQPQHF.